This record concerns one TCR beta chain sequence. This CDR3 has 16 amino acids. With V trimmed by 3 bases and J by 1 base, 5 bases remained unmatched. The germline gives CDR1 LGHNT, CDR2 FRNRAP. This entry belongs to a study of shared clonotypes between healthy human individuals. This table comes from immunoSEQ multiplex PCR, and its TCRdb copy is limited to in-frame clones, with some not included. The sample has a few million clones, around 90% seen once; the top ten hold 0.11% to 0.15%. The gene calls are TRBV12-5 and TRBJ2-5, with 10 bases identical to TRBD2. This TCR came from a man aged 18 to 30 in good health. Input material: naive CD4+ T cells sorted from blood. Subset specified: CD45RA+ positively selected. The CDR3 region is CASGFQASGGQETQYF. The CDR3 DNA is TGTGCTAGTGGTTTTCAGGCTAGCGGGGGCCAAGAGACCCAGTACTTC. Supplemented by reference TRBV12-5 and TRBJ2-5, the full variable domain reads DARVTQTPRHKVTEMGQEVTMRCQPILGHNTVFWYRQTMMQGLELLAYFRNRAPLDDSGMPKDRFSAEMPDATLATLKIQPSEPRDSAVYFCASGFQASGGQETQYFGPGTRLLVL.